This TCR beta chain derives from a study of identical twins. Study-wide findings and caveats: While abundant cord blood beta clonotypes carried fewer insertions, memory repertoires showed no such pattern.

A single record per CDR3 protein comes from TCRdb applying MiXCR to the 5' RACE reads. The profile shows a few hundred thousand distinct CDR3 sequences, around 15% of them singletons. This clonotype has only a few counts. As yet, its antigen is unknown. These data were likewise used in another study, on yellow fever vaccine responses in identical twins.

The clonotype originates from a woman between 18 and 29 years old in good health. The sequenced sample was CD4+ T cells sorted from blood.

CDR3 sequence reads: CSVEGGPTDTQYF. The CDR3 DNA sequence: TGCAGCGTTGAAGGGGGCCCCACAGATACGCAGTATTTT. V is TRBV29-1 and J is TRBJ2-3; D is perhaps TRBD1 (5 bases). The CDR3 has 13 amino acids. V shed 1 base and J shed 2 bases, with 7 bases lying between them. Per germline, CDR1 SQVTM and CDR2 ANQGSEA.